A few counts support the clone carrying this TCR beta chain. The data stem from a study of CD8+ T cells in alopecia areata. There are 16 residues in the CDR3. Germline V lookup: CDR1 PRHDT, CDR2 FYEKMQ (reference sequence). The junction had 7 bases not matched to a gene; V was cut back by 5 bases and J by 0 bases. Indicated treatment: oral pan-JAK inhibitor, 5-10 mg twice daily. Sorted out of PBMCs were CD4+ T cells and CD8+ T cells. TCR sequencing used cDNA made by reverse transcription of extracted RNA. Clones were sequenced by immunoSEQ multiplex PCR, and TCRdb holds only the in-frame ones, with some missing. Here the sample spans 150,000 to 200,000 clones, roughly three fifths being singletons.

The rearrangement links TRBV13 to TRBJ2-3; 8 positions agree with TRBD2. The sequence was collected from a human donor with alopecia areata. The specimen comprised CD8+ T cells sorted from blood, sampled at week 24, from a patient treated with tofacitinib. The CDR3 spells CASSRKRGLSTDTQYF. The DNA for the CDR3 is TGTGCCAGCAGCCGAAAGCGGGGGCTTAGCACAGATACGCAGTATTTT.